The rows below give T cell receptor beta chains drawn from one sample of a study of cytomegalovirus exposure and HLA in healthy donors. Sequencing was performed with immunoSEQ multiplex PCR; in TCRdb, only in-frame clones are kept and a portion is missing. The sample yields 160,000 or so clones, nearly 80% seen once. Sequences were obtained from PBMCs. Receptors originate from a middle-aged woman in good health and CMV-seronegative. CDR3s include the opening cysteine and the closing phenylalanine or tryptophan. A D gene is named only where the DNA matches it firmly. Rows may omit the clone size; those that give it use once, few, many or a size class.

d_call j_call clone_size v_call cdr3_nt cdr3_aa
TRBD2 TRBJ2-5 NA TRBV18 TGTGCCAGCTCACCAAGCGGGGGGGCCTCAAAGACCCAGTACTTC CASSPSGGASKTQYF
TRBD2 TRBJ2-3 NA TRBV4-1 TGCGCCAGCAGCCAAGGTCCTCCGGGACTAGTGCGTGTTACGCAGTATTTT CASSQGPPGLVRVTQYF
NA TRBJ2-7 once TRBV2 TGTGCCAGCAGTGAATTGAGGAGCTCCTACGAGCAGTACTTC CASSELRSSYEQYF
NA TRBJ2-5 NA TRBV10-3 TGTGCCATCAGTAGGGGGGGGGTTCGCTTAGAGACCCAGTACTTC CAISRGGVRLETQYF
TRBD1 TRBJ2-7 NA TRBV6-6 TGTGCCAGCAGCCCGGACAGGGGCTACGAGCAGTACTTC CASSPDRGYEQYF
TRBD1 TRBJ2-5 NA TRBV6-6 TGTGCCAGCAGCCCGGACAGGGGCGAGACCCAGTACTTC CASSPDRGETQYF
TRBD2 TRBJ2-4 NA TRBV5-4 TGTGCCAGCAGCTTGGGTAGCGGGGGCCATAAGAAAAACATTCAGTACTTC CASSLGSGGHKKNIQYF
NA TRBJ1-1 NA TRBV5-1 TGCGCCAGCAGCTCCGGACAAATCACTGAAGCTTTCTTT CASSSGQITEAFF
NA TRBJ1-1 NA TRBV27 TGTGCCAGCAGTTTCTGGGCCAACACTGAAGCTTTCTTT CASSFWANTEAFF
TRBD1 TRBJ1-1 NA TRBV7-6 TGTGCCAGCAGCGGACAGGTTTCGAACACTGAAGCTTTCTTT CASSGQVSNTEAFF
NA TRBJ2-1 NA TRBV5-4 TGTGCCAGCAGCTGGCAACTAGGGAATGAGCAGTTCTTC CASSWQLGNEQFF
NA TRBJ1-2 NA TRBV7-2 TGTGCCAGCAGCCTCGTAGCAGCTACGGAAGGCTACACCTTC CASSLVAATEGYTF
NA TRBJ1-3 NA TRBV6-5 TGTGCCAGCAGTTACACAAAAACAGGGGGAAACACCATATATTTT CASSYTKTGGNTIYF
TRBD2 TRBJ2-1 NA TRBV7-3 TGTGCCAGCAGCCTACTTGCCGCGGGGGGCAGCAATGAGCAGTTCTTC CASSLLAAGGSNEQFF
NA TRBJ1-1 NA TRBV7-8 TGTGCCAGCAGCCCGAGAACAGGGACGATGAACACTGAAGCTTTCTTT CASSPRTGTMNTEAFF
NA TRBJ1-2 few TRBV7-8 TGTGCCAGCAGCCCAACAGAGACTAACTATGGCTACACCTTC CASSPTETNYGYTF
TRBD2 TRBJ2-1 NA TRBV27 TGTGCCAGCAGGCGAAGGACTAGCGGGGGTTTGTACAATGAGCAGTTCTTC CASRRRTSGGLYNEQFF
TRBD1 TRBJ1-5 NA TRBV19 TGTGCCAGTCGAAGATCGACAGGGTGGGATCAGCCCCAGCATTTT CASRRSTGWDQPQHF
NA TRBJ2-3 NA TRBV18 TGTGCCAGCTCACCACCAACAGGTGCAGATACGCAGTATTTT CASSPPTGADTQYF
NA TRBJ1-1 NA TRBV5-1 TGCGCCAGCAGCTACCATTGGGACTCCGGGATGGGGGGGAACACTGAAGCTTTCTTT CASSYHWDSGMGGNTEAFF
NA TRBJ2-3 NA TRBV5-5 TGTGCCAGCAGCTTGGGATACATCACAGATACGCAGTATTTT CASSLGYITDTQYF
NA TRBJ1-3 NA TRBV6-5 TGTGCCAGCAGTCCAGATCACTCTGGAAACACCATATATTTT CASSPDHSGNTIYF
NA TRBJ2-7 NA TRBV5-8 TGTGCCAGCAGCAGGGGCCCCGGACACCTCTACGCGGCTTACTTC CASSRGPGHLYAAYF
NA TRBJ2-1 NA TRBV9 TGTGCCAGCAGCATTACTCATTACAATGAGCAGTTCTTC CASSITHYNEQFF
NA TRBJ1-2 NA TRBV10-3 TGTGCCATCAGTGAGTCCGGGGGGCAGGGGAGTGGCTACACCTTC CAISESGGQGSGYTF
TRBD1 TRBJ1-5 NA TRBV4-2 TGTGCCAGCAGCCAAGAAGACAGGGCAGGTCAGCCCCAGCATTTT CASSQEDRAGQPQHF
NA TRBJ1-4 few TRBV6-8 TGTGCCAGCAGTTACTCGTCCGGACTCGCAACTAATGAAAAACTGTTTTTT CASSYSSGLATNEKLFF
TRBD1 TRBJ1-1 NA TRBV2 TGTGCCAGCAGAAGGGACAGCCGGAGGGGTGAAGCTTTCTTT CASRRDSRRGEAFF
NA TRBJ1-4 NA TRBV25-1 TGTGCCAGCAAAGGGGCAACGACAACTAATGAAAAACTGTTTTTT CASKGATTTNEKLFF
TRBD1 TRBJ1-1 NA TRBV5-6 TGTGCCAGCAGCTTGGCCCCAGGGGGCGAGTACACTGAAGCTTTCTTT CASSLAPGGEYTEAFF
NA TRBJ2-1 NA TRBV11-3 TGTGCCAGCAGCACCGACAGGAGCTCCTACAATGAGCAGTTCTTC CASSTDRSSYNEQFF
NA TRBJ2-2 few TRBV5-1 TGCGCCAGCAGCGTAAATACCGGGGAGCTGTTTTTT CASSVNTGELFF
NA TRBJ1-2 NA TRBV5-5 TGTGCCAGCAGCTTGGAAGGATATCAGGATGGCTACACCTTC CASSLEGYQDGYTF
NA TRBJ1-6 NA TRBV28 TGTGCCAGCAGTCCCGTTGGACAGTTATTTTATTCACCCCTCCACTTT CASSPVGQLFYSPLHF
NA TRBJ2-3 once TRBV7-9 TGTGCCAGCAGCTCTCAACTCGATACGCAGTATTTT CASSSQLDTQYF
NA TRBJ1-1 NA TRBV5-5 TGTGCCAGCAGCAAAGGGGGTCCCAACACTGAAGCTTTCTTT CASSKGGPNTEAFF
TRBD1 TRBJ2-2 once TRBV9 TGTGCCAGCAGCGTCGGACAGGGGGCCTACACCGGGGAGCTGTTTTTT CASSVGQGAYTGELFF
NA TRBJ1-6 NA TRBV2 TGTGCCAGCAGTGAGAGCGTTAATTCACCCCTCCACTTT CASSESVNSPLHF
NA TRBJ1-6 NA TRBV5-1 TGCGCCAGCAGCTATTCAGGGGAGGGTTCACCCCTCCACTTT CASSYSGEGSPLHF
TRBD2 TRBJ2-3 few TRBV18 TGTGCCAGCTCACCACCCCTAGCGGGGGGGAATACGCAGTATTTT CASSPPLAGGNTQYF
TRBD1 TRBJ1-1 NA TRBV11-2 TGTGCCAGCAGCTTGGGACAGGGGGCTTACACTGAAGCTTTCTTT CASSLGQGAYTEAFF
NA TRBJ2-7 NA TRBV14 TGTGCCAGCAGCCAAACGGTCCCTATTTGGACAGATACCTACGAGCAGTACTTC CASSQTVPIWTDTYEQYF
NA TRBJ2-1 NA TRBV27 TGTGCCAGCAGTGGGCGGGCAGGGGGGAGTAAGCAGTTCTTC CASSGRAGGSKQFF
TRBD1 TRBJ2-7 once TRBV5-1 TGCGCCAGCAGCTTGGAACAGGGGGGATCCTACGAGCAGTACTTC CASSLEQGGSYEQYF
TRBD1 TRBJ1-5 once TRBV19 TGTGCCAGTAGCCTAGACAGGGTTGCTCAGCCCCAGCATTTT CASSLDRVAQPQHF
NA TRBJ2-3 NA TRBV5-1 TGCGCCAGCAGCTTAGCGGATACGCAGTATTTT CASSLADTQYF
TRBD2 TRBJ2-7 few TRBV2 TGTGCCAGCAGTGAACGGGGGAGGGCCCACGAGCAGTACTTC CASSERGRAHEQYF
NA TRBJ2-7 NA TRBV2 TGTGCCAGCAGAGTTTCCCCGGTCGAGCAGTACTTC CASRVSPVEQYF
NA TRBJ1-4 NA TRBV7-8 TGTGCCAGCACCAAATGGACAGATGCAACTAATGAAAAACTGTTTTTT CASTKWTDATNEKLFF
NA TRBJ1-5 NA TRBV6-6 TGTGCCAGCAGCCCCCAGGGATTTAGCAATCAGCCCCAGCATTTT CASSPQGFSNQPQHF
TRBD1 TRBJ1-2 NA TRBV19 TGTGCCAGTAGCCGCCGATCTGACAGGGGGCAAGACTACACCTTC CASSRRSDRGQDYTF
NA TRBJ1-1 NA TRBV10-3 TGTGCCATCAGTGAGTCGACGCAGGGTGAAGGATTAGAAGCTTTCTTT CAISESTQGEGLEAFF
TRBD2 TRBJ2-7 NA TRBV6-5 TGTGCCAGCAGTCCGGGGGGTCTATACGAGCAGTACTTC CASSPGGLYEQYF
TRBD1 TRBJ1-2 NA TRBV13 TGTGCCAGCAGCACCGCTGACAGGGGGCGCGATGGCTACACCTTC CASSTADRGRDGYTF
NA TRBJ2-1 NA TRBV11-2 TGTGCCAGCAGCTTACGTGGGGCGAGTTCCTACAATGAGCAGTTCTTC CASSLRGASSYNEQFF
NA TRBJ2-1 few TRBV4-1 TGCGCCAGCAGCCAAGATCGGAGCAGAGGCTACAATGAGCAGTTCTTC CASSQDRSRGYNEQFF
NA TRBJ1-6 NA TRBV7-2 TGTGCCAGCAGCCTAATGGCACAGATCTATAATTCACCCCTCCACTTT CASSLMAQIYNSPLHF
TRBD1 TRBJ2-2 once TRBV9 TGTGCCAGCAGCGTCGAAAACACAGGGGCCGGGGAGCTGTTTTTT CASSVENTGAGELFF
NA TRBJ2-1 NA TRBV7-2 TGTGCCAGCAGCTTACTTACCGGTAGCTCCTACAATGAGCAGTTCTTC CASSLLTGSSYNEQFF
TRBD1 TRBJ1-3 NA TRBV7-8 TGTGCCAGCAGCTCCAGGGGGCGAGGAAACACCATATATTTT CASSSRGRGNTIYF